These 6 T cell receptor beta chains share one sample of origin, sequenced in a study of blood T cell repertoires in COVID-19 (dated by TCRdb to 2020 to 2022). Libraries came from the immunoSEQ multiplex PCR assay. TCRdb took this table from immuneACCESS and kept in-frame rearrangements with V and J called. Such tables lack part of the clones; where checked against another copy, unresolved V genes explain under half of the gap, and the rest is unexplained. In this sample the table shows around 150,000 clones, more than 80% of which occur a single time. Approximately 5.8% of the sample rests with the top ten. The sequencing sample was made of peripheral blood. These receptors were taken from a human donor in a cohort sampled during active COVID-19.

This clone occurred once. The J gene is TRBJ2-1, the V gene TRBV18, with TRBD2 identical over 16 bases. The trim removed 4 bases at V and 6 bases at J, leaving 6 bases unmatched. CDR1 is KGHSH and CDR2 is LQKENI in the germline V gene. This CDR3 has 17 amino acids. The CDR3 DNA follows: TGTGCCAGCTCACTACCGGGACTAGCGGGGGGGGGCAATGAGCAGTTCTTC. Translating it yields CASSLPGLAGGGNEQFF.

The chain has TRBV6-2 or TRBV6-3 and TRBJ1-2; possible D gene TRBD1, 5 bases. Germline CDR1 is MNHEY and CDR2 is SVGEGT. The length of the CDR3 is 12 residues. Trimming pared 2 bases from V and 10 bases from J, leaving 11 bases between. CDR3 bases: TGTGCCAGCAGTTACGTTCGGGGGATCTACACCTTC. Protein sequence: CASSYVRGIYTF.

The chain has TRBV6-5 and TRBJ2-7; D perhaps matches TRBD2 (6 bases). Trimming shortened V by 8 bases and J by 6 bases, and 17 bases separated the two germline ends. Germline CDR1 reads MNHEY; CDR2 reads SVGAGI. This CDR3 has 13 amino acids. Written as DNA, the CDR3 is TGTGCCAGCCGGCGGGGCCCACGCGGCGAGCAGTACTTC. Amino acid sequence: CASRRGPRGEQYF.

This chain connects TRBV4-1 to TRBJ1-6, with D tentatively TRBD1 (5 bases). This CDR3 is built from 16 residues. Between the trimmed V and J ends, which lost 4 bases and 8 bases, there was a span of 18 bases. Looked up from germline, CDR1 is MGHRA and CDR2 is YSYEKL. CDR3: CASSPIRDGRHSPLHF. CDR3 DNA: TGCGCCAGCAGCCCGATCCGGGACGGGAGGCATTCACCCCTCCACTTT.

The chain recombines TRBV5-4 with TRBJ2-1, with D possibly being TRBD1 (5 bases). Germline loops: CDR1 SGHNT, CDR2 YYREEE (reference sequence). The CDR3 length is 14 residues. The V gene lost 7 bases and the J gene lost 0 bases, with 11 bases spanning the gap. CDR3 region: CASGRESSYNEQFF. The CDR3 DNA reads as TGTGCCAGCGGCAGGGAAAGCTCCTACAATGAGCAGTTCTTC.

The chain is built from TRBV27 and TRBJ1-5, with 9 bases lining up with TRBD1. With 4 bases clipped from V and 7 bases from J, the junction kept 14 bases outside the gene matches. The CDR3 has 17 residues. In germline, CDR1 is MNHEY, CDR2 SMNVEV (reference sequence). The CDR3 nucleotides are TGTGCCAGCAGTTCAAACAGGGGGCGCTCCTTTGGGCAGCCCCAGCATTTT. Its translation: CASSSNRGRSFGQPQHF.